The rows below give T cell receptor beta chains drawn from one sample of a study of cytomegalovirus exposure and HLA in healthy donors. Method: immunoSEQ multiplex PCR; TCRdb's copy keeps in-frame clones and lacks some. The repertoire has 100,000 to 150,000 clones, about 84% of them found once; the top ten carry roughly 1.1%. The specimen was PBMCs. The receptor set was obtained from a boy between 5 and 17 years old in good health and CMV-seronegative. Each CDR3 is given with its conserved first and last residue. D genes are given only for firm matches. Clone size appears in some rows only: once, few, many, or a class for an expanded clone.

size	V	D	J	CDR3	DNA
NA	TRBV7-8	TRBD1	TRBJ1-1	CASSRDRGNTEAFF	TGTGCCAGCAGCCGGGACAGGGGGAACACTGAAGCTTTCTTT
NA	TRBV27	NA	TRBJ1-5	CASSLTGMGNQPQHF	TGTGCCAGCAGTTTGACCGGGATGGGCAATCAGCCCCAGCATTTT
NA	TRBV7-3	NA	TRBJ2-2	CASSASVTNTGELFF	TGTGCCAGCAGTGCTAGCGTAACGAACACCGGGGAGCTGTTTTTT
few	TRBV4-1	NA	TRBJ1-4	CASSQDRPGNEKLFF	TGCGCCAGCAGCCAAGATCGTCCAGGGAATGAAAAACTGTTTTTT
NA	TRBV4-2	TRBD2	TRBJ2-2	CASSPPLAGVGRSGELFF	TGTGCCAGCAGCCCCCCCCTAGCGGGAGTTGGGAGGTCCGGGGAGCTGTTTTTT
few	TRBV4-1	NA	TRBJ1-5	CASSRWGAESQPQHF	TGCGCCAGCAGCCGGTGGGGAGCCGAGAGTCAGCCCCAGCATTTT
NA	TRBV18	NA	TRBJ2-7	CASSLGQGKEEQYF	TGTGCCAGCTCACTCGGGCAGGGCAAGGAAGAGCAGTACTTC
once	TRBV12-5	NA	TRBJ2-5	CASGLVLASQETQYF	TGTGCTAGTGGTTTGGTACTCGCATCTCAAGAGACCCAGTACTTC
NA	TRBV7-2	NA	TRBJ1-5	CASSPRGGFHSNQPQHF	TGTGCCAGCAGCCCAAGGGGTGGGTTTCATAGCAATCAGCCCCAGCATTTT
NA	TRBV6-6	TRBD2	TRBJ2-7	CASSAGLAAYEQYF	TGTGCCAGCAGTGCGGGACTAGCGGCCTACGAGCAGTACTTC
NA	TRBV12-5	TRBD2	TRBJ2-7	CASGLVQELAGAGEQYF	TGTGCTAGTGGTTTGGTACAGGAACTAGCGGGAGCAGGGGAGCAGTACTTC
once	TRBV9	TRBD2	TRBJ2-1	CASSMGGATEQFF	TGTGCCAGCAGCATGGGAGGGGCGACTGAGCAGTTCTTC
NA	TRBV5-4	TRBD1	TRBJ2-4	CASSFRDRGNSKNIQYF	TGTGCCAGCAGCTTTAGGGACAGGGGAAACTCCAAAAACATTCAGTACTTC
NA	TRBV4-3	TRBD2	TRBJ2-3	CASSQAGTSGRAAYTQYF	TGCGCCAGCAGCCAAGCCGGGACTAGCGGGAGGGCCGCTTATACGCAGTATTTT
NA	TRBV7-2	NA	TRBJ1-5	CASSSYLNQPQHF	TGTGCCAGCAGCTCGTACTTAAATCAGCCCCAGCATTTT
NA	TRBV5-4	TRBD2	TRBJ2-5	CASSLKLAGGAETQYF	TGTGCCAGCAGCTTAAAACTAGCGGGAGGGGCAGAGACCCAGTACTTC
NA	TRBV9	TRBD2	TRBJ2-7	CASSVAETSGSGYEQYF	TGTGCCAGCAGCGTAGCGGAGACTAGCGGGAGTGGGTACGAGCAGTACTTC
NA	TRBV4-3	TRBD2	TRBJ2-5	CASSQETSGIGGTQYF	TGCGCCAGCAGCCAAGAGACTAGCGGGATAGGCGGGACCCAGTACTTC
NA	TRBV4-2	TRBD2	TRBJ2-2	CASSHWGGWSGELFF	TGTGCCAGCAGCCATTGGGGAGGGTGGAGCGGGGAGCTGTTTTTT
NA	TRBV5-1	NA	TRBJ1-1	CASSPGTPNTEAFF	TGCGCCAGCAGCCCCGGGACACCGAACACTGAAGCTTTCTTT
few	TRBV30	TRBD1	TRBJ2-7	CAWTGTVQGEQYF	TGTGCCTGGACCGGGACAGTTCAAGGGGAGCAGTACTTC
NA	TRBV30	NA	TRBJ2-1	CAWSVVQGINEQFF	TGTGCCTGGAGTGTAGTCCAGGGTATCAATGAGCAGTTCTTC
NA	TRBV6-1	NA	TRBJ2-7	CASSATFTTTYEQYF	TGTGCCAGCAGTGCCACTTTCACCACCACCTACGAGCAGTACTTC
NA	TRBV30	NA	TRBJ1-4	CACKPVSGGNEKLFF	TGTGCCTGTAAACCGGTTTCGGGGGGAAATGAAAAACTGTTTTTT
few	TRBV5-6	NA	TRBJ2-5	CASSSSRKVQETQYF	TGTGCCAGCAGCTCCTCGAGGAAGGTCCAAGAGACCCAGTACTTC
NA	TRBV30	TRBD1	TRBJ1-1	CAWSVNRGNTEAFF	TGTGCCTGGAGTGTGAACAGGGGGAACACTGAAGCTTTCTTT
NA	TRBV6-1	NA	TRBJ2-2	CASSEGPLGGELFF	TGTGCCAGCAGTGAAGGCCCCCTCGGCGGGGAGCTGTTTTTT
NA	TRBV30	NA	TRBJ1-2	CAWTVGYGYTF	TGTGCCTGGACGGTCGGCTATGGCTACACCTTC
NA	TRBV6-1	NA	TRBJ2-2	CASSAGVRTGELFF	TGTGCCAGCAGTGCGGGAGTCCGGACCGGGGAGCTGTTTTTT
once	TRBV7-9	TRBD1	TRBJ1-2	CASSFGQEPYGYTF	TGTGCCAGCAGTTTCGGACAGGAACCGTATGGCTACACCTTC
NA	TRBV7-8	NA	TRBJ1-3	CASSLATRGSGNTIYF	TGTGCCAGCAGCTTAGCGACCAGGGGCTCTGGAAACACCATATATTTT
NA	TRBV30	TRBD1	TRBJ1-5	CAWSFGQGVQPQHF	TGTGCCTGGAGCTTCGGACAGGGAGTACAGCCCCAGCATTTT
few	TRBV7-2	TRBD2	TRBJ2-7	CASSLGLALHEQYF	TGTGCCAGCAGTCTGGGACTAGCTTTACACGAGCAGTACTTC
once	TRBV6-1	NA	TRBJ2-6	CASSEAAPGANVLTF	TGTGCCAGCAGTGAAGCGGCTCCAGGGGCCAACGTCCTGACTTTC
NA	TRBV5-6	TRBD1	TRBJ2-3	CASSFPDRADTQYF	TGTGCCAGCAGCTTCCCGGACAGGGCAGATACGCAGTATTTT
NA	TRBV5-1	TRBD2	TRBJ2-3	CASSLAVGGSTDTQYF	TGCGCCAGCAGCTTGGCCGTGGGGGGGAGCACAGATACGCAGTATTTT
once	TRBV5-1	TRBD2	TRBJ2-7	CASSLGGGGFSYEQYF	TGCGCCAGCAGCTTGGGCGGGGGGGGGTTCTCCTACGAGCAGTACTTC
NA	TRBV30	NA	TRBJ2-3	CVWTRPSTDTQYF	TGTGTCTGGACCCGTCCGAGTACAGATACGCAGTATTTT
few	TRBV6-1	NA	TRBJ1-1	CASSGEDNLSTEAFF	TGTGCCAGCAGTGGTGAGGACAACCTGTCCACTGAAGCTTTCTTT
NA	TRBV6-1	NA	TRBJ2-6	CASSRAHSGANVLTF	TGTGCCAGCAGTCGCGCCCACTCTGGGGCCAACGTCCTGACTTTC
NA	TRBV30	NA	TRBJ2-5	CAWSIQAGRRETQYF	TGTGCCTGGAGTATTCAGGCGGGACGGCGGGAGACCCAGTACTTC
NA	TRBV9	NA	TRBJ2-2	CASSARLTGANTGELFF	TGTGCCAGCAGCGCCCGTTTGACAGGCGCGAACACCGGGGAGCTGTTTTTT
few	TRBV6-5	NA	TRBJ2-2	CASSYRLDSGELFF	TGTGCCAGCAGTTACCGTCTAGATTCCGGGGAGCTGTTTTTT
NA	TRBV19	TRBD1	TRBJ2-7	CASSYEYGQGGFLRF	TGTGCCAGTAGTTACGAATACGGACAGGGGGGCTTCCTCAGGTTC
NA	TRBV4-1	NA	TRBJ1-1	CASSQDPGGGNTAFF	TGCGCCAGCAGCCAAGATCCCGGGGGAGGGAATACAGCTTTCTTT
NA	TRBV19	NA	TRBJ1-2	CASSKQGVDGGLVGYGYTF	TGTGCCAGTAGTAAACAGGGAGTCGACGGGGGGTTGGTTGGCTATGGCTACACCTTC
NA	TRBV7-8	NA	TRBJ1-1	CASSLARTANTEAFF	TGTGCCAGCAGCTTAGCCAGGACAGCGAACACTGAAGCTTTCTTT
NA	TRBV6-5	TRBD1	TRBJ1-4	CASSPGGLGEKLFF	TGTGCCAGCAGCCCAGGGGGCTTGGGGGAAAAACTGTTTTTT
few	TRBV7-2	TRBD2	TRBJ2-7	CASSLAPGLAGRGEQYF	TGTGCCAGCAGCTTAGCGCCAGGACTAGCGGGGCGGGGGGAGCAGTACTTC